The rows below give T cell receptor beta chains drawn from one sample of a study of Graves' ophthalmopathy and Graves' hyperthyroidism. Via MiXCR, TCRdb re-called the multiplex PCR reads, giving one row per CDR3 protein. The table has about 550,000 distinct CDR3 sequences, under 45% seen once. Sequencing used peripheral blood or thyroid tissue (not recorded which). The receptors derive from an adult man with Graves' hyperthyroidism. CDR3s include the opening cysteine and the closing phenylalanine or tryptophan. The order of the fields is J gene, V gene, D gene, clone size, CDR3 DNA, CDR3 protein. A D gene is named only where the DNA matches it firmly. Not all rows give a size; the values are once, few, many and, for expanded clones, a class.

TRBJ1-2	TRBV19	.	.	TGTGCCAGTAGTATAGGGGGCGCACAAGGCTACACCTTC	CASSIGGAQGYTF
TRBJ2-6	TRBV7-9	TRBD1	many	TGTGCCAGCGCGCCTCCCAGGGACAGGTCAAGCTCTGGGGCCAACGTCCTGACTTTC	CASAPPRDRSSSGANVLTF
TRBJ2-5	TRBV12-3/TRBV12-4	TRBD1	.	TGTGCCAGCAGCTCTCAGGGGGCGGTTGAGACCCAGTACTTC	CASSSQGAVETQYF
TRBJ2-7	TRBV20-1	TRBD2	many	TGCAGTGCTACCGGGGGGGCGTACGAGCAGTACTTC	CSATGGAYEQYF
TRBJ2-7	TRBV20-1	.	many	TGCAGTGCTAGAGCTACCGCCAACTACGAGCAGTACTTC	CSARATANYEQYF
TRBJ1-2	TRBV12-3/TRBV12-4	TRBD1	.	TGTGCCAGCAGTCATGGACAGGGAACCTCATATGGCTACACCTTC	CASSHGQGTSYGYTF
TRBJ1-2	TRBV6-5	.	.	TGTGCCAGCAGATGGAGTGGGTACGGCTACACCTTC	CASRWSGYGYTF
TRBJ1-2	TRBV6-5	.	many	TGTGCCAGCAGTTGGGTAAAGGCTAACTATGGCTACACCTTC	CASSWVKANYGYTF
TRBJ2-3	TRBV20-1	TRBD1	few	TGCAGTGCTATGGAGACAGGGATAACAGATACGCAGTATTTT	CSAMETGITDTQYF
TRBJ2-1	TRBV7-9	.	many	TGTGCCAGCAGCTTTCCTAGTCGCAATGAGCAGTTCTTC	CASSFPSRNEQFF
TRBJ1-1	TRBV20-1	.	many	TGCAGTGCTAGAGACCTTAGGGCGGAGTTTGAAGCTTTCTTT	CSARDLRAEFEAFF
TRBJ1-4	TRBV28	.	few	TGTGCCAGCGGAACCGGAGGGACTAGTGAAAAACTGTTTTTT	CASGTGGTSEKLFF
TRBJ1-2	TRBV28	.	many	TGTGCCAGCAGTTCCCCCCTACAGGGAGGAGGCTACACCTTC	CASSSPLQGGGYTF
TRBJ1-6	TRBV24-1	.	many	TGTGCCACCAGTGATTCGCGCCAGGGGAATAATTCACCCCTCCACTTT	CATSDSRQGNNSPLHF
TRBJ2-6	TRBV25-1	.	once	TGTGCCAGCAGTGATCCGCACCGGGCGTCGGGGTCCAACGTCCTGACTTTC	CASSDPHRASGSNVLTF
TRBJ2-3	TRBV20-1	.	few	TGCAGTGCTAGAGAGCGACGGGCCTATACGCAGTATTTT	CSARERRAYTQYF
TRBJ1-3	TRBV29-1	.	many	TGCAGCGTTGAGAGCCGGGTAGGAAACACCATATATTTT	CSVESRVGNTIYF
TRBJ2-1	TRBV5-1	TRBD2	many	TGCGCCAGCAGCTTGGGACTAGCGGGAGGCACCTACAATGAGCAGTTCTTC	CASSLGLAGGTYNEQFF
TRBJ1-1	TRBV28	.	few	TGTGCCAGCAGGAGAACCTCCGGGACGGCGAACACTGAAGCTTTCTTT	CASRRTSGTANTEAFF
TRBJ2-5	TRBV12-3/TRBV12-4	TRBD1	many	TGTGCCAGCAATGACAGGGGACAAGAGACCCAGTACTTC	CASNDRGQETQYF
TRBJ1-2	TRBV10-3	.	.	TGTGCCACCTGGACAGATACTAACTATGGCTACACCTTC	CATWTDTNYGYTF
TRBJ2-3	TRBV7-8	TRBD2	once	TGTGCCAGCAGCCGAGACTTGCGGGGGGGCCGGAATACGCAGTATTTT	CASSRDLRGGRNTQYF
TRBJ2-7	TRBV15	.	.	TGTGCCGCCAGCAGCGTCACTCCGGGACTTGTCGACGAGCAGTACTTC	CAASSVTPGLVDEQYF
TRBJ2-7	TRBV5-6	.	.	TGTGCCAGCGGAGGTGGGGGTGACTCCTACGAGCAGTACTTC	CASGGGGDSYEQYF
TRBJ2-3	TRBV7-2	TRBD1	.	TGTGCCAGCAGCTTAGTAGGACAGGCGCAGTATTTT	CASSLVGQAQYF
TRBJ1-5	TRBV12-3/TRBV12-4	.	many	TGTGCCAGCAGTTTTGATAGGGCACGGCCCCAGCATTTT	CASSFDRARPQHF
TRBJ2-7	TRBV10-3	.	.	TGTGCCATCAGTGAGTCCGGGACGGCAGCCTACGAGCAGTACTTC	CAISESGTAAYEQYF
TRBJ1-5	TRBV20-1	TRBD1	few	TGCAGTGCCCGGACAGGGTTCCATCAGCCCCAGCATTTT	CSARTGFHQPQHF
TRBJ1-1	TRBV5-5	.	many	TGTGCCAGCAGCTCTAGCAGGCAGGGGCGCACTGAAGCTTTCTTT	CASSSSRQGRTEAFF
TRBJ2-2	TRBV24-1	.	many	TGTGCCACCAGTGATCCAACAGAGGTCGGGGAGCTGTTTTTT	CATSDPTEVGELFF
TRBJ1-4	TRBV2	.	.	TGTGCCAGCAGTCCAACCTACCCCCGGGACGGGGAAAAACTGTTTTTT	CASSPTYPRDGEKLFF
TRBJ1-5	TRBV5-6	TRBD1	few	TGTGCCAGCAGTCAGGGGACAGGACACTTTCAGCCCCAGCATTTT	CASSQGTGHFQPQHF
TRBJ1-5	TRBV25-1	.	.	TGTGCTAGCAGACCCGTTATTAGCAATCAGCCCCAGCATTTT	CASRPVISNQPQHF
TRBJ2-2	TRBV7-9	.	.	TGTGCCAGCAGCTCGAGACAGACCGGGGAGCTGTTTTTT	CASSSRQTGELFF
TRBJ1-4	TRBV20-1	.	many	TGCAGTGCTAGAGATCTGTGGGGGGATGAAAAACTGTTTTTT	CSARDLWGDEKLFF
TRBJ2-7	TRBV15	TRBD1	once	TGTGCCACCAGCAGCGGACAGGGTTCCGAGCAGTACTTC	CATSSGQGSEQYF
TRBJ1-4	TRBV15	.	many	TGTGCCACCAGCAGGGAACACCCCCCAACTAATGAAAAACTGTTTTTT	CATSREHPPTNEKLFF
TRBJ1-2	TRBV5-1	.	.	TGCGCCAGCAGCTTGCAGGAGCGGATGGGCTACACCTTC	CASSLQERMGYTF
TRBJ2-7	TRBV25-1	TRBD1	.	TGTGCCAGCAGTGTTCGACAGGGCGTAGTCTACGAGCAGTACTTC	CASSVRQGVVYEQYF
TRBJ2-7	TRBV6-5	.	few	TGTGCCAGCAGTACCTCGGGCAGGGTCACCTACGAGCAGTACTTC	CASSTSGRVTYEQYF
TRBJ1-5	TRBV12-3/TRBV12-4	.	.	TGTGCCAGCAGTCCCAGACTAGCGGGGGGGAGAGATACGCAGCATTTT	CASSPRLAGGRDTQHF
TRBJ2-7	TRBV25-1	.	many	TGTGCCAGCAGTTGGTCCTACGAGCAGTACTTC	CASSWSYEQYF
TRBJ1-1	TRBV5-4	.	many	TGTGCCAGCAGCTTGGGAGACCTCCAGATTAACACTGAAGCTTTCTTT	CASSLGDLQINTEAFF
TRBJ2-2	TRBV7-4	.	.	TGTGCCAGCAGCTGGCGGGACACCGGGGAGCTGTTTTTT	CASSWRDTGELFF
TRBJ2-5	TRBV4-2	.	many	TGTGCCAGCAGCCCGTGGGCTGGCGGAGAAGAGACCCAGTACTTC	CASSPWAGGEETQYF